This T cell receptor beta chain was found in a study of T cell changes during pregnancy in multiple sclerosis. Assay used: immunoSEQ multiplex PCR; TCRdb lists only in-frame clones, some missing. The top ten clones hold approximately 6% of a sample with 50,000 or so clones, 85% to 95% of them seen once. V was clipped by 5 bases and J by 6 bases, with 10 bases between them. The CDR3 length is 12 residues. The germline CDR1 and CDR2 sequences are SEHNR and FQNEAQ (reference sequence). This receptor was taken from a female donor with multiple sclerosis, enrolled in a pregnancy study. The chain uses TRBV7-9 and TRBJ1-1; D possibly corresponds to TRBD1 (5 bases). This specimen was CD8+ T cells from peripheral blood mononuclear cells, taken in the first trimester of pregnancy. The CDR3 DNA reads as TGTGCCAGCAGCGAATCAGGGTCTGAAGCTTTCTTT. Translating gives CASSESGSEAFF.